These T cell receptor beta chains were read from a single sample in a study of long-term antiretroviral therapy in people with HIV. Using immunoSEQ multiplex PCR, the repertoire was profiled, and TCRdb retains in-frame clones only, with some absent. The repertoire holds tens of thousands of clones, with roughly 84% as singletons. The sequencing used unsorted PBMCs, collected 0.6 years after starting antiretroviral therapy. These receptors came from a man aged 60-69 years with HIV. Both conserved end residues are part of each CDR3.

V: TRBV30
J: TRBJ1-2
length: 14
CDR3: CAWSPPNEGYGYTF

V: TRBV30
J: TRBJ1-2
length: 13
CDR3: CAWSINRVLGYTF

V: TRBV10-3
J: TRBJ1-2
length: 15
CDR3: CAISEFSSNYYGYTF

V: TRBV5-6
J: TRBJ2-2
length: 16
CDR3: CASSLRQGVGTGELFF

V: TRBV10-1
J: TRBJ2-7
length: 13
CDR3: CASSSGTNYEQYF

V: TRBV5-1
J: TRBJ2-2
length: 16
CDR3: CASTLLAGGDTGELFF

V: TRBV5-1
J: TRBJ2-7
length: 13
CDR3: CATGTGTSYEQYF

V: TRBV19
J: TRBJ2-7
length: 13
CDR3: CASSKQGVYEQYF

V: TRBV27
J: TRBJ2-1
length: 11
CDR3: CASSAGLEQFF

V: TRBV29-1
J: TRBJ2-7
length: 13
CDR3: CSVTGQGGDEQYF

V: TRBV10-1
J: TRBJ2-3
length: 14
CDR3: CASSELGVTDTQYF

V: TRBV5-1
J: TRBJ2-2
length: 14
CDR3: CASRMGMNTGELFF

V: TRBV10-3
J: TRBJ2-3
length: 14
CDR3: CAISGLAGTDTQYF

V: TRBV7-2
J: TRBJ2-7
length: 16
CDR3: CASSSGPSRAIYEQYF

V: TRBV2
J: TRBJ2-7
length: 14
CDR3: CASSIGTSGGGPYF

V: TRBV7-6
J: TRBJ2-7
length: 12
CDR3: CASSADRGEQYF

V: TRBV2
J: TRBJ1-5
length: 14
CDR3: CASSSNWSNQPQHF

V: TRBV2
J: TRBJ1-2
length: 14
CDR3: CASSPGTIGYGYTF

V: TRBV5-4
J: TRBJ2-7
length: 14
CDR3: CASSSSSGTDEQYF

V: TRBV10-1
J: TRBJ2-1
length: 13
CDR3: CASSESIANEQFF

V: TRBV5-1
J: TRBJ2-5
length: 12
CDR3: CASSLDKETQYF

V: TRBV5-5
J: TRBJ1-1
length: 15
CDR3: CASSFTGTGATEAFF

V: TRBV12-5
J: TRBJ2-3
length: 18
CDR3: CASGLDPRAGALSDTQYF

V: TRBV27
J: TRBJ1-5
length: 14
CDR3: CASSFVAGNQPQHF

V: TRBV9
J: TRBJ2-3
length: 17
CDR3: CASSARPRAGALDTQYF

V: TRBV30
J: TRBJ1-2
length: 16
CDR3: CAWKGGREDANYGYTF

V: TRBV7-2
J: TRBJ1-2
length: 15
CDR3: CASSLVTSRDYGYTF

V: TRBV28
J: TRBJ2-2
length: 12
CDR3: CASSRDLRELFF

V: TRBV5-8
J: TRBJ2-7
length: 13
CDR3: CASSRAVPYEQYF

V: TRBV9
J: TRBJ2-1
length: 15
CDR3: CASSAFEGSGNEQFF

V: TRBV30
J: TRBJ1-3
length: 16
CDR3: CAWRPPGQGTGNTIYF

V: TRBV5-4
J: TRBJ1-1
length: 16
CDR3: CASSLDIGVQNTEAFF

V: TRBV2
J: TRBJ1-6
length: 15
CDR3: CASQIEAGTNSPLHF

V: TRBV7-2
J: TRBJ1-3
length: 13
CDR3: CASSLSDGNTIYF

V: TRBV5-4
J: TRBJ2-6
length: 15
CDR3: CASSLRASGANVLTF

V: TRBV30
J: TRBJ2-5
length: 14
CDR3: CAWSVAGWRETQYF

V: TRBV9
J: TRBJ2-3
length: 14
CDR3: CASSALDRADTQYF

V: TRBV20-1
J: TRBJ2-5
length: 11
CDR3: CSASRDSIQYF

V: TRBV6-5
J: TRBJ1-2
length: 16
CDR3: CASSSEQRDRGHGYTF

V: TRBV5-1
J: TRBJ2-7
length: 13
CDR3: CASSLAGRHEQYF

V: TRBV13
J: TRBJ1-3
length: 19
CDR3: CASSLEGQGAWETGNTIYF

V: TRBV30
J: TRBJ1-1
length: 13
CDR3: CAWSVTMNTEAFF

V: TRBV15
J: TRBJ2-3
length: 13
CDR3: CATSRSPSDTQYF

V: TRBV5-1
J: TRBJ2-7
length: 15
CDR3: CASSRTALPSYEQYF

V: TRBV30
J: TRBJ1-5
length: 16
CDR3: CAWTLAGIDSNQPQHF

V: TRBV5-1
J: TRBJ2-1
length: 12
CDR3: CASSLDLDEQFF

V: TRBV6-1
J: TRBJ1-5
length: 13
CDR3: CASSESGDQPQHF

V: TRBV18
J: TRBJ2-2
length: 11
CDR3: CASSEAGELFF

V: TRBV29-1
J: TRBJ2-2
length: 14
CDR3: CSAGGDWNTGELFF